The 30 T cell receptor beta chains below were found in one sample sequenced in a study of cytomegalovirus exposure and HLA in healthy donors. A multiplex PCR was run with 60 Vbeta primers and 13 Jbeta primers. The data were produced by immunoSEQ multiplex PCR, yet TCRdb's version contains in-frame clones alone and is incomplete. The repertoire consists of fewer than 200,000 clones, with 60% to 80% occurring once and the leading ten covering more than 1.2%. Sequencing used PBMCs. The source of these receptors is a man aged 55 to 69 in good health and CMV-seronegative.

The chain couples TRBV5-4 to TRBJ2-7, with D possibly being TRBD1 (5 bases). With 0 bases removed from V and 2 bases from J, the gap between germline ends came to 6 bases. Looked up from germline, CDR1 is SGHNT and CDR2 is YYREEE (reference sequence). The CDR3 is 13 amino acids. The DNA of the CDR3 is TGTGCCAGCAGCTTGGGCAGGGCCTACGAGCAGTACTTC. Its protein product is CASSLGRAYEQYF.

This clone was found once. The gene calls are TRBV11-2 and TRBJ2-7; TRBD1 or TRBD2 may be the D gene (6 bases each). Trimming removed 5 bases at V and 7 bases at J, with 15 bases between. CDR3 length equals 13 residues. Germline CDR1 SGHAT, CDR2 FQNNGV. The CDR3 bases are TGTGCCAGCAGCCTAGGGGGGCCAAGAGAGCAGTACTTC. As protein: CASSLGGPREQYF. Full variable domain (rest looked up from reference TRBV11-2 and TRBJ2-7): EAGVAQSPRYKIIEKRQSVAFWCNPISGHATLYWYQQILGQGPKLLIQFQNNGVVDDSQLPKDRFSAERLKGVDSTLKIQPAKLEDSAVYLCASSLGGPREQYFGPGTRLTVT.

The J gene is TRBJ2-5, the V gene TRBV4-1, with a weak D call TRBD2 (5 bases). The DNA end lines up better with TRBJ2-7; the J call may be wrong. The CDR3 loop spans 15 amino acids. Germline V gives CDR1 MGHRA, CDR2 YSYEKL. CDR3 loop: CASSQELSGIGEQYF. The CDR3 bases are TGCGCCAGCAGCCAAGAGCTGTCCGGGATTGGCGAGCAGTACTTC.

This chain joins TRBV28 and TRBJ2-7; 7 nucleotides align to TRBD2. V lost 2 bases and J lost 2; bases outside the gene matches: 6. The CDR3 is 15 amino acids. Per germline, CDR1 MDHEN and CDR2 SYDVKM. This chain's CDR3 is CASSLLASGTYEQYF. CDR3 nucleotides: TGTGCCAGCAGTTTACTGGCTAGCGGTACCTACGAGCAGTACTTC.

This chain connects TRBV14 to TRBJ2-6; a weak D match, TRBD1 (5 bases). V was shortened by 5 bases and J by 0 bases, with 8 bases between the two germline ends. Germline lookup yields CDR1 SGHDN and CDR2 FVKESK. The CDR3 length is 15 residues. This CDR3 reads CASSSGASGANVLTF. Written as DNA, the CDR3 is TGTGCCAGCAGCAGTGGGGCCTCTGGGGCCAACGTCCTGACTTTC.

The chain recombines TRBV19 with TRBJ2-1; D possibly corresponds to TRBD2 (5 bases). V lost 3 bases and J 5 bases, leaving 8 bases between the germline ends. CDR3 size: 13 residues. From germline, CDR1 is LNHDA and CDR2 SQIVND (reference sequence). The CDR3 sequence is CASSIASNNEQFF. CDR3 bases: TGTGCCAGTAGTATCGCTAGCAACAATGAGCAGTTCTTC.

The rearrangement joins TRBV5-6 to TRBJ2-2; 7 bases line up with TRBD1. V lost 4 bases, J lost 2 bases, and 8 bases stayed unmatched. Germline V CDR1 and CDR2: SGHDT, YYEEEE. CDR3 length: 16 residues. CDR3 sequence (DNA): TGTGCCAGCAGCACCCCCAGGGGGAGAAACACCGGGGAGCTGTTTTTT. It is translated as CASSTPRGRNTGELFF. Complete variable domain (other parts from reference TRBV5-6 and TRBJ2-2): DAGVTQSPTHLIKTRGQQVTLRCSPKSGHDTVSWYQQALGQGPQFIFQYYEEEERQRGNFPDRFSGHQFPNYSSELNVNALLLGDSALYLCASSTPRGRNTGELFFGEGSRLTVL.

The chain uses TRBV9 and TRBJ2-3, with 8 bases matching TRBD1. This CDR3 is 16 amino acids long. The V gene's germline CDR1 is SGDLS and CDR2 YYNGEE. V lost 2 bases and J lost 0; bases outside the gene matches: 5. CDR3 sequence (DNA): TGTGCCAGCAGCGTCGGGACAGGCGCCAGCACAGATACGCAGTATTTT. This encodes CASSVGTGASTDTQYF.

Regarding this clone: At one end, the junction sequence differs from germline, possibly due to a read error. The CDR3 DNA is TGCGCCAGCAGCTTGGGGGTACAGGGGTCGCAAGCGACCCAGTACTTC. Protein: CASSLGVQGSQATQYF. The gene calls are TRBV5-1 and TRBJ2-5; 7 nucleotides line up with TRBD1. CDR1 is SGHRS, CDR2 YFSETQ, per germline. The CDR3 consists of 16 residues.

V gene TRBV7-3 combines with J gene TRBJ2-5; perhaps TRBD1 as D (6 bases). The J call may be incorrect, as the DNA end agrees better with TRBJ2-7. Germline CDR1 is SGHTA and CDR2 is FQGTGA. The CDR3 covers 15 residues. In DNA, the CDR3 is TGTGCCAGCAGCTTATTCGTGACAGGCCCCTACGAGCAGTACTTC. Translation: CASSLFVTGPYEQYF.

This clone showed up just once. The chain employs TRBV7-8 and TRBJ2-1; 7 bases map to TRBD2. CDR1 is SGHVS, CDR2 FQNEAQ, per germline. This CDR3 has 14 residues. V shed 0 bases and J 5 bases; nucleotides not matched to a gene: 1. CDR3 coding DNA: TGTGCCAGCAGCTTAGCGGGGGGGAACAATGAGCAGTTCTTC. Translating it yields CASSLAGGNNEQFF.

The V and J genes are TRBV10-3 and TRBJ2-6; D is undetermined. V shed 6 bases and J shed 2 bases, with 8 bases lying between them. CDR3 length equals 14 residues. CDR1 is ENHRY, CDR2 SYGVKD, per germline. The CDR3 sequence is CAIRVRAGANVLTF. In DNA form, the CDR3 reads TGTGCCATCAGGGTCCGGGCTGGGGCCAACGTCCTGACTTTC.

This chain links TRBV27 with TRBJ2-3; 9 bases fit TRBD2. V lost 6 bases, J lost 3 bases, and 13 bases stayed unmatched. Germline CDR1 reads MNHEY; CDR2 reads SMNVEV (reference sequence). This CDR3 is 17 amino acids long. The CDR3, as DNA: TGTGCCAGCAGCCTTCTGGGTAGCGGGGGCGGGACAGATACGCAGTATTTT. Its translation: CASSLLGSGGGTDTQYF.

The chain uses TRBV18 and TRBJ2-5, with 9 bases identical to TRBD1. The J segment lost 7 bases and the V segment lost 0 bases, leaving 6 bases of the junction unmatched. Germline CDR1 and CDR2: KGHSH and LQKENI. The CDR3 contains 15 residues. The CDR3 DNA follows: TGTGCCAGCTCACCACCCCTAGGGGGACAGGGGACCCAGTACTTC. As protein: CASSPPLGGQGTQYF.

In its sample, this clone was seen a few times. The CDR3 here is CASTMDSYEQYF. The CDR3 DNA follows: TGTGCCAGCACCATGGACAGTTACGAGCAGTACTTC. The rearrangement links TRBV11-2 to TRBJ2-7, with D possibly matching TRBD1 (6 bases). Trimming left V 7 bases short and J 4 bases short, with 11 bases between. Germline CDR1 SGHAT, CDR2 FQNNGV. The CDR3 loop spans 12 amino acids.

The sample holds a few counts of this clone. CDR3 DNA sequence: TGTGCCAGCAGCTTAGCGCTAGCCCCCCGAGCCCAAGAGACCCAGTACTTC. This encodes CASSLALAPRAQETQYF. This sequence joins TRBV7-9 and TRBJ2-5; D might be TRBD2 (5 bases). This CDR3 has 17 residues. CDR1 is SEHNR, CDR2 FQNEAQ, per germline (reference sequence). Trimming cost V 0 bases and J 1 base, with 15 bases left between them. Variable domain in full (rest from reference TRBV7-9 and TRBJ2-5): DTGVSQNPRHKITKRGQNVTFRCDPISEHNRLYWYRQTLGQGPEFLTYFQNEAQLEKSRLLSDRFSAERPKGSFSTLEIQRTEQGDSAMYLCASSLALAPRAQETQYFGPGTRLLVL.

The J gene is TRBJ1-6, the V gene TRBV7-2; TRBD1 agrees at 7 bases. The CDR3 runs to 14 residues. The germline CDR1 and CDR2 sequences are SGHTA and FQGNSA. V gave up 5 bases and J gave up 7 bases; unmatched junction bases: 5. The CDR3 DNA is TGTGCCAGCAGCCGCACAGGGGCGAATTCACCCCTCCACTTT. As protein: CASSRTGANSPLHF.

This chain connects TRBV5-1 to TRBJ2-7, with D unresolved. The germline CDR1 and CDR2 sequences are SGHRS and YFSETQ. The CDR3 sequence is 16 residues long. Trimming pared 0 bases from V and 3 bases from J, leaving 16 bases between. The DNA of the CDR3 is TGCGCCAGCAGCTTGGCCTTAGAACCGGGTATCTACGAGCAGTACTTC. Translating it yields CASSLALEPGIYEQYF.

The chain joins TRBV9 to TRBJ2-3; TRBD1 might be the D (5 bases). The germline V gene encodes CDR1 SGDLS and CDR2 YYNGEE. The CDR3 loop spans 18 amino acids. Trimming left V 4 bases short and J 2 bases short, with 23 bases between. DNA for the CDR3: TGTGCCAGCAGCCCAAGTAGGGGTTCTACTCTGGCCACAGATACGCAGTATTTT. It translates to CASSPSRGSTLATDTQYF.

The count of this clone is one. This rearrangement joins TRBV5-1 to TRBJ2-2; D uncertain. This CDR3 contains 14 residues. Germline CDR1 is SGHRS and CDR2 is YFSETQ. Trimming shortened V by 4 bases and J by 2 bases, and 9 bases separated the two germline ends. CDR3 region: CASSQQSNTGELFF. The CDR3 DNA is TGCGCCAGCAGCCAACAGAGTAACACCGGGGAGCTGTTTTTT.

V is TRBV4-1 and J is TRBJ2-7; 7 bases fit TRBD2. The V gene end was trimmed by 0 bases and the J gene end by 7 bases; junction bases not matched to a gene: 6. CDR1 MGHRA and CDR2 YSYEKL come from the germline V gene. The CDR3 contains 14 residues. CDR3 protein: CASSQEWTSLEQYF. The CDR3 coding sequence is TGCGCCAGCAGCCAAGAATGGACTAGTTTAGAGCAGTACTTC.

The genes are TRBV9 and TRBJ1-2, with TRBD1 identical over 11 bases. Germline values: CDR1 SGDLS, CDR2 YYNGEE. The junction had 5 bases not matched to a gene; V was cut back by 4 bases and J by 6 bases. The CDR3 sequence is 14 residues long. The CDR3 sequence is CASSPGQGANGYTF. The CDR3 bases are TGTGCCAGCAGCCCCGGACAGGGGGCGAATGGCTACACCTTC.

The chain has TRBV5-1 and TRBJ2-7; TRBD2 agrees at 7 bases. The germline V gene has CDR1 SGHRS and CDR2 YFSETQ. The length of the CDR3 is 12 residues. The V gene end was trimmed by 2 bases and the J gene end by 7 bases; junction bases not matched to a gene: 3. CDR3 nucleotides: TGCGCCAGCAGCTTAAGGGAGGGGGAGCAGTACTTC. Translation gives CASSLREGEQYF.

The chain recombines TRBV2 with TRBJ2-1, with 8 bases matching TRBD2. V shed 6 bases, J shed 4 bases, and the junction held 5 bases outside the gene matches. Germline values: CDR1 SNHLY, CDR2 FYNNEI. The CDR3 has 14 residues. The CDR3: CASSVAGIYNEQFF. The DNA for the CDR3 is TGTGCCAGCAGCGTAGCGGGGATTTACAATGAGCAGTTCTTC.

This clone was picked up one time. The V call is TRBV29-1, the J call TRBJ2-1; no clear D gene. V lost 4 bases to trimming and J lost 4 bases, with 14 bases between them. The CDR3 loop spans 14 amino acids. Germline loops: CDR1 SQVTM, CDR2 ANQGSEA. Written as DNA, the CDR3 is TGCAGCGTTGTGGTCGGAGCCCTTTACAATGAGCAGTTCTTC. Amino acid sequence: CSVVVGALYNEQFF.

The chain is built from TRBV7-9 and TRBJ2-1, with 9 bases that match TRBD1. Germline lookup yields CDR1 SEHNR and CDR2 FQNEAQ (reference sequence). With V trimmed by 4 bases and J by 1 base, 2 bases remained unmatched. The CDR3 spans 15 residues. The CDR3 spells CASSSGTGSYNEQFF. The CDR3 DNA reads TGTGCCAGCAGCTCCGGGACAGGGTCCTACAATGAGCAGTTCTTC.

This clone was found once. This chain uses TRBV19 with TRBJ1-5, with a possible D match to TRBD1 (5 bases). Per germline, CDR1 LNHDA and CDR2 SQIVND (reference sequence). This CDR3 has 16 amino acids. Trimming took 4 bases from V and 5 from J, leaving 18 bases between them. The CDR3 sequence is CASSTGGGLGYQPQHF. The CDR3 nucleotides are TGTGCCAGTAGTACCGGGGGGGGACTTGGGTATCAGCCCCAGCATTTT. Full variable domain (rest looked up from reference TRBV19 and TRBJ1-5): DGGITQSPKYLFRKEGQNVTLSCEQNLNHDAMYWYRQDPGQGLRLIYYSQIVNDFQKGDIAEGYSVSREKKESFPLTVTSAQKNPTAFYLCASSTGGGLGYQPQHFGDGTRLSIL.

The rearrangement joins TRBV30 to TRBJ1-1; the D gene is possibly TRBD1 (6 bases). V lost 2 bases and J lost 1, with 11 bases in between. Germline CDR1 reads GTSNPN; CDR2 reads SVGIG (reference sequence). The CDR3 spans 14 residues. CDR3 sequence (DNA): TGTGCCTGGAGTCCCGGGACATCGAACACTGAAGCTTTCTTT. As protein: CAWSPGTSNTEAFF. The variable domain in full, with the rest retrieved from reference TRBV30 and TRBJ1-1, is SQTIHQWPATLVQPVGSPLSLECTVEGTSNPNLYWYRQAAGRGLQLLFYSVGIGQISSEVPQNLSASRPQDRQFILSSKKLLLSDSGFYLCAWSPGTSNTEAFFGQGTRLTVV.

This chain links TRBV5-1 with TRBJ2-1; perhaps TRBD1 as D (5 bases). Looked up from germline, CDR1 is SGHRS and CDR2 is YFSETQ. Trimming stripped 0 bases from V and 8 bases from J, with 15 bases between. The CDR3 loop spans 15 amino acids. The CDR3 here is CASSLEGRVSDEQFF. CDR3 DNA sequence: TGCGCCAGCAGCTTGGAGGGCAGGGTGAGCGATGAGCAGTTCTTC.

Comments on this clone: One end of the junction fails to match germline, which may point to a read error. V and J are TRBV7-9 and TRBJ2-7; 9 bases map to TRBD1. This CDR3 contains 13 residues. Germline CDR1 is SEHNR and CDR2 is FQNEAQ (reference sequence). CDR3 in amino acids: CSSSFRDRVEQYF. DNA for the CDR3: TGTTCCAGCAGCTTCAGGGACAGGGTCGAGCAGTACTTC.